This TCR beta chain was captured in a study of shared clonotypes between healthy human individuals. Study-level results: In having few donors, the study represented limited genetic and exposure-history diversity.

Terminally differentiated effector memory CD45RA+ cells were left out of the naive CD8 fraction, which was CD45RO-negative and positively selected for CCR7. The sample holds one count of this clone. Its antigen is not known. The protocol was immunoSEQ multiplex PCR, while the TCRdb copy is restricted to in-frame clones and leaves out a portion. The repertoire holds hundreds of thousands of clones, with around 92% as singletons. Losses at the gene ends were 4 bases for V and 0 bases for J; bases not matched to a gene: 10. This CDR3 contains 16 residues. Germline V gene data show CDR1 as SGDLS and CDR2 as YYNGEE.

The chain has TRBV9 and TRBJ2-7, with 7 bases aligning to TRBD2. Sequences were obtained from naive CD8+ T cells sorted from blood. This receptor was taken from a man aged 25 to 40 in good health. CDR3 nucleotides: TGTGCCAGCAGCTGGAACAGCGGGACGAACTCCTACGAGCAGTACTTC. Protein: CASSWNSGTNSYEQYF.